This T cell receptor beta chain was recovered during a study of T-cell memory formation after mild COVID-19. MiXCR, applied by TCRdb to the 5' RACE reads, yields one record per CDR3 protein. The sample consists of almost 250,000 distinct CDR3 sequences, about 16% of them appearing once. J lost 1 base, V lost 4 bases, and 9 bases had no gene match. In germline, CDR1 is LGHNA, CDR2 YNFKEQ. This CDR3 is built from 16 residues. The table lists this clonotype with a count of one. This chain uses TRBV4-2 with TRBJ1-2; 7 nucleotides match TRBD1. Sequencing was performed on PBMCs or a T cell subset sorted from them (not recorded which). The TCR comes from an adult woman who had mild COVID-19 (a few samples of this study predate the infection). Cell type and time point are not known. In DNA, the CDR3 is TGTGCCAGCAGCCCAAGTAAGGGACAGAGTAACTATGGCTACACCTTC. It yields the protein CASSPSKGQSNYGYTF.